This T cell receptor beta chain was observed in a study of beta chain features in type 1 diabetes. Background on the study: Analysis included more than 90 million sorted cells drawn from all samples. Study conclusions and caveats: For Type 1 diabetes patients, all four CD4+ subsets carried TCRB CDR3s that were moderately but significantly shorter.

The investigators reverse transcribed all of the isolated RNA, so they sequenced expressed TCRB transcripts. Method: immunoSEQ multiplex PCR; TCRdb's copy keeps in-frame clones and lacks some. This table holds approximately 250,000 clones, about 23% found once. Sorted CD4+ subsets: naive, central memory, regulatory, stem cell-like memory (CD45RO/CCR7/CD25/CD127/CD95/CD27 panel). Trimming removed 4 bases from V and 5 bases from J; junction bases left unmatched: 2. This CDR3 is built from 15 residues. Germline CDR1 SGHTA, CDR2 FQGNSA. On this clone: No antigen is known for it.

The J gene is TRBJ2-7, the V gene TRBV7-2, with 16 bases identical to TRBD2. The sequenced sample was naive CD4+ T cells from blood. The source of this sequence is a woman aged 25 to 45 with type 1 diabetes. CDR3 DNA: TGTGCCAGCAGCTGGGGACTAGCGGGAGGGAACGAGCAGTACTTC. Translation gives CASSWGLAGGNEQYF.